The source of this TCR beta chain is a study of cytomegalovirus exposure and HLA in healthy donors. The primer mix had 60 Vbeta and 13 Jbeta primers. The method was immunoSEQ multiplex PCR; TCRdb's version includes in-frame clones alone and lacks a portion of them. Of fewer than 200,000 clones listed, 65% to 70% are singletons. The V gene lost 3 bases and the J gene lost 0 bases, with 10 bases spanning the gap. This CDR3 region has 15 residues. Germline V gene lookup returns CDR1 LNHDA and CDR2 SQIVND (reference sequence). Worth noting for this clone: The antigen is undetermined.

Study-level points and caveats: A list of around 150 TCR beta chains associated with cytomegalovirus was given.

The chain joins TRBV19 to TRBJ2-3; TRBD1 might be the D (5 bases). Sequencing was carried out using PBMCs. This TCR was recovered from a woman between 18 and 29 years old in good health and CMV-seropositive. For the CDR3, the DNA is TGTGCCAGTAGTATGGACATGGTAAGCACAGATACGCAGTATTTT. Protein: CASSMDMVSTDTQYF.